This T cell receptor (beta chain) was documented in a study of blood T cell repertoires in COVID-19. Data came from immunoSEQ multiplex PCR; TCRdb stores just in-frame clones and leaves some out. Here the sample spans approximately 120,000 clones, 85% to 90% being singletons. Germline CDR1 SGHTA, CDR2 FQGNSA. V lost 4 bases, J lost 5 bases, and 1 base stayed unmatched. The CDR3 covers 13 residues. This clonotype was obtained from a woman of 80 years or more with COVID-19, enrolled during active disease. The chain recombines TRBV7-2 with TRBJ2-2, with 7 bases matching TRBD1. Sequenced sample: peripheral blood. CDR3 sequence: CASSSTGTGELFF. Here the CDR3 DNA reads TGTGCCAGCAGCTCGACAGGGACCGGGGAGCTGTTTTTT.